A selection of T cell receptor beta chains follows, all from one sample in a study of blood T cell dynamics during melanoma immunotherapy. TCRdb's copy holds only in-frame clones and misses some; the assay was immunoSEQ multiplex PCR. The sample lists 15,000 or so clones, 80% to 95% occurring once. The sample consisted of blood, taken from a patient treated with checkpoint blockade. These receptors were collected from a human donor with melanoma. Each CDR3 is given with its conserved first and last residue. The D gene is left open where the match is weak. Not all rows give a size; the values are once, few, many and, for expanded clones, a class.

TRBV5-1	.	.	TRBJ2-2	TGCGCCAGCAGCTTGGATGGAAGGGTCGTCGGGGAGCTGTTTTTT	CASSLDGRVVGELFF
TRBV30	.	.	TRBJ2-7	TGTGCCTGGAGTCCAGGAGGGTCCTACGAGCAGTACTTC	CAWSPGGSYEQYF
TRBV7-7	.	.	TRBJ2-5	TGTGCCAGCAGCCCACAGGGATCGGAGACCCAGTACTTC	CASSPQGSETQYF
TRBV5-1	once	TRBD1	TRBJ1-2	TGCGCCAGCAGCTTACCCGGGACAGGGACGAATGGCTACACCTTC	CASSLPGTGTNGYTF
TRBV7-6	.	TRBD2	TRBJ2-3	TGTGCCAGCAGCTTAGCGCTAGCGGGGGGATTCACAGATACGCAGTATTTT	CASSLALAGGFTDTQYF
TRBV7-8	.	TRBD2	TRBJ2-1	TGTGCCAGCAGCTTAGCGCCAAGGACTAGCTCTTACAATGAGCAGTTCTTC	CASSLAPRTSSYNEQFF
TRBV7-2	.	.	TRBJ1-5	TGTGCCAGCAGCTTAACCAGGGTGGGTCAGCCCCAGCATTTT	CASSLTRVGQPQHF
TRBV27	.	TRBD2	TRBJ2-1	TGTGCCAGCAGTTTATCGGCGGGGGGCTCCTACAATGAGCAGTTCTTC	CASSLSAGGSYNEQFF
TRBV12-5	.	TRBD1	TRBJ1-2	TGTGCTAGTGGTTTGGGACAGGGAATCTTTGGCTACACCTTC	CASGLGQGIFGYTF
TRBV9	once	TRBD2	TRBJ2-5	TGTGCCAGCAGCGTAGCTGGCGGGACTAGCGGGGGAGAGACCCAGTACTTC	CASSVAGGTSGGETQYF
TRBV11-2	.	.	TRBJ2-5	TGTGCCAGCAGCTTAGCTGGGTTAGGACAGTACTTC	CASSLAGLGQYF
TRBV6-5	.	.	TRBJ1-2	TGTGCCAGCAGCCCTAAGGGGGGCCATGGCTACACCTTC	CASSPKGGHGYTF
TRBV9	.	TRBD2	TRBJ2-1	TGTGCCAGCAGCCCCCACGGGGGTGGCGGGGGGATAAATGAGCAGTTCTTC	CASSPHGGGGGINEQFF
TRBV19	.	TRBD1	TRBJ1-4	TGTGCCAGTTTTACAGGGGGCGCGGTTGGAAAACTGTTTTTT	CASFTGGAVGKLFF
TRBV19	.	TRBD2	TRBJ2-1	TGTGCCACCGCGGGACTAGCGGGGGGCTACAATGAGCAGTTCTTC	CATAGLAGGYNEQFF
TRBV7-9	.	.	TRBJ2-2	TGTGCCAGCAGCGGGGGAACCGGGGAGCTGTTTTTT	CASSGGTGELFF
TRBV5-1	.	.	TRBJ2-7	TGCGCCCGCAACTACGAGCAGTACTTC	CARNYEQYF
TRBV4-2	.	.	TRBJ1-2	TGTGCCAGCAGCCAAGATATTGCTGGAATAAGTGGCTACACCTTC	CASSQDIAGISGYTF
TRBV19	.	.	TRBJ1-2	TGTGCCAGTAGTATGATAGACGGTCGCGGCTATGGCTACACCTTC	CASSMIDGRGYGYTF
TRBV15	.	.	TRBJ2-1	TGTGCCACCAGCAGAGATGGTGGAGGCCCACCCCGAGAGCAGTTCTTC	CATSRDGGGPPREQFF
TRBV5-1	once	TRBD1	TRBJ1-2	TGCGCCAGCAGCTCTTACCGGGGACAGGGCGGAGGTGGCTACACCTTC	CASSSYRGQGGGGYTF
TRBV7-8	.	TRBD1	TRBJ2-2	TGTGCCAGCAGGAAGACAGGGGCCGGCACCGGGGAGCTGTTTTTT	CASRKTGAGTGELFF
TRBV6-1	.	.	TRBJ2-1	TGTGCCAGCAGTGCCGTTGCGCCCACGACCTACAATGAGCAGTTCTTC	CASSAVAPTTYNEQFF
TRBV5-1	.	.	TRBJ1-6	TGCGCCAGCAGCTTGGGACGCCCAGGGAGAAATTCACCCCTCCACTTT	CASSLGRPGRNSPLHF
TRBV19	.	.	TRBJ1-2	TGTGCCAGTAAAACGGCCGACCTCGGCGGCTATGGCTACACCTTC	CASKTADLGGYGYTF
TRBV28	.	.	TRBJ1-1	TGTGCCAGCACCTCCCTGGGGACTGAAGCTTTCTTT	CASTSLGTEAFF
TRBV5-1	.	.	TRBJ1-2	TGCGCCAGCAGCGCAGCCCCGGGCATCTATGGCTACACCTTC	CASSAAPGIYGYTF
TRBV21-1	few	.	TRBJ2-7	TGTGCCAGCAGCAAATTCGGGACTAGTAGCTACGAGCAGTACTTC	CASSKFGTSSYEQYF
TRBV6-6	.	.	TRBJ2-7	TGTGCCAGCAGCGTGTCAGGGGCCTACGAGCAGTACTTC	CASSVSGAYEQYF
TRBV12-1	.	.	TRBJ2-5	TGTGCCAGCAGCCCTGCGCCAGGGGGACTAGCGGGTCACCAAGAGACCCAGTACTTC	CASSPAPGGLAGHQETQYF
TRBV5-1	.	TRBD2	TRBJ2-1	TGCGCCAGCAGCTCTGTTGAAAACAGGGGTATCCCGGCTAGCGGGACTTACAATGAGCAGTTCTTC	CASSSVENRGIPASGTYNEQFF
TRBV10-2	.	.	TRBJ1-2	TGCGCCAGCAGTGAGCACCCTACAGCAGATGGCTACACCTTC	CASSEHPTADGYTF
TRBV11-3	.	.	TRBJ1-3	TGTGCCAGCAGCCGATTTTCCTCTGGAAACACCATATATTTT	CASSRFSSGNTIYF
TRBV5-8	.	TRBD1	TRBJ2-7	TGTGCCAGCAGCTTCAGACAGGGGGCCTACGAGCAGTACTTC	CASSFRQGAYEQYF
TRBV10-3	.	TRBD1	TRBJ2-7	TGTGCCTCAGGGGACAGGGGGTTCCGCTCCTACGAGCAGTACTTC	CASGDRGFRSYEQYF
TRBV21-1	.	.	TRBJ2-7	TGTGCCAGCAGCTTTCACCCCCTTTATAGCTCCTACGAGCAGTACTTC	CASSFHPLYSSYEQYF
TRBV6-5	.	TRBD1	TRBJ1-6	TGTGCCAGCACCTTACAGGGGACTAATTCACCCCTCCACTTT	CASTLQGTNSPLHF
TRBV30	.	.	TRBJ2-7	TGTGCCTGGAGTGGAGGGAGCAAGGGTCTCTACGAGCAGTACTTC	CAWSGGSKGLYEQYF
TRBV27	.	TRBD1	TRBJ1-2	TGTGCCAGCAGACCCTCGGCGGGACAGGAGATCTATGGCTACACCTTC	CASRPSAGQEIYGYTF
TRBV5-1	.	TRBD1	TRBJ1-1	TGCGCCAGCACAAACCAGGGGGGAGAAGCTTTCTTT	CASTNQGGEAFF
TRBV7-3	.	.	TRBJ2-7	TGTGCCAGCAGCTTACGCTCTGGGGGGGCCCCCTCCTACGAGCAGTACTTC	CASSLRSGGAPSYEQYF
TRBV11-3	.	TRBD2	TRBJ2-7	TGTGCCAGCAGCTACAGGTCCGGGACTAGCGGGAGGGCCTACGAGCAGTACTTC	CASSYRSGTSGRAYEQYF
TRBV7-2	.	.	TRBJ1-3	TGTGCCAGCACCGCGGACTCGTACTCTGGAAACACCATATATTTT	CASTADSYSGNTIYF
TRBV19	.	TRBD1	TRBJ2-7	TGTGCCAGTAGTAGACAGGGAACCTACGAGCAGTACTTC	CASSRQGTYEQYF
TRBV28	once	.	TRBJ2-1	TGTGCCAGCAGTTCTGGAGGGGGCAATGAGCAGTTCTTC	CASSSGGGNEQFF
TRBV13	few	.	TRBJ1-2	TGTGCCAGCAGCTTAGGCCTAAACGGGAACTATGGCTACACCTTC	CASSLGLNGNYGYTF
TRBV15	.	TRBD2	TRBJ2-5	TGTGCCACCAGCGGCCAGACTAGCGGGGGATCGGAGACCCAGTACTTC	CATSGQTSGGSETQYF
TRBV15	.	TRBD2	TRBJ2-1	TGTGCCACCAGCAGAGACACTAGCGGGAATCTCGGGGGTGAGCAGTTCTTC	CATSRDTSGNLGGEQFF
TRBV7-9	.	.	TRBJ1-4	TGTGCCAGCAGCCCCCCCACGGGGACCGGTGAAAAACTGTTTTTT	CASSPPTGTGEKLFF
TRBV5-1	.	.	TRBJ2-3	TGCGCCAGCAGCTTGGGTCCAGGAGATACGCAGTATTTT	CASSLGPGDTQYF
TRBV5-1	.	.	TRBJ1-4	TGCGCCAGCAGCTGGCCCCTCGGTGCAACTAATGAAAAACTGTTTTTT	CASSWPLGATNEKLFF
TRBV29-1	.	TRBD1	TRBJ1-2	TGCAGCGTGTGGACAGGGGCCGGAAACTATGGCTACACCTTC	CSVWTGAGNYGYTF